The clone carrying this T cell receptor (beta chain) was detected a few times. The antigen is undetermined. During the collection period, no donor immune events like infections were recorded. This sample is drawn from a study of identifying expanded T cells in peripheral blood. Profiled with immunoSEQ multiplex PCR; TCRdb holds only in-frame clones, not every one. Of over 45,000 clones in the sample, approximately 83% are singletons; the top ten hold approximately 17%. The length of the CDR3 is 13 residues. Trimming pared 3 bases from V and 4 bases from J, leaving 9 bases between. Germline V gene sequence: CDR1 LNHDA, CDR2 SQIVND (reference sequence). Study-wide points: Approximately two-week clone count variance significantly increased as total template count grew.

The rearrangement uses TRBV19 and TRBJ1-1, with unresolved D. Material: blood. The sequence came from a person between 18 and 75 years old in good health. CDR3 sequence reads: CASSITRSTEAFF. DNA for the CDR3: TGTGCCAGTAGTATCACCAGAAGCACTGAAGCTTTCTTT.